The 14 T cell receptor beta chains below were found in one sample sequenced in a study of blood T cell repertoires in COVID-19. Some clones are missing from TCRdb's copy, which holds only in-frame ones; the method was immunoSEQ multiplex PCR. The sample has 100,000 to 150,000 clones, 60% to 75% seen once. Sequenced sample: peripheral blood. The receptors here all came from a woman in her 70s with acute or convalescent COVID-19.

This clone was found a few times. The chain employs TRBV5-5 and TRBJ2-1; TRBD2 aligns across 7 bases. Unmatched junction bases numbered 3, after V lost 0 bases and J lost 9 bases. The CDR3 is 13 residues long. From germline, CDR1 is SGHKS and CDR2 YYEKEE (reference sequence). The CDR3 reads CASSLEGGSEQFF. The DNA of the CDR3 is TGTGCCAGCAGCTTGGAGGGAGGGAGTGAGCAGTTCTTC.

The chain carries TRBV21-1 and TRBJ2-3; TRBD1 is the table's D call and was not checked against the DNA. TRBV21-1 is a recognized pseudogene. CDR3 length equals 16 residues. DNA of the CDR3: TGTGCCAGCAGCTTGTGGACAGAGGCTAGCACAGATACGCAGTATTTT. Amino acid sequence: CASSLWTEASTDTQYF.

The count of this clone is one. The rearrangement uses TRBV7-9 and TRBJ2-3; tentatively, D is TRBD2 (5 bases). Germline-derived CDR1 and CDR2 are SEHNR and FQNEAQ (reference sequence). Trimming shortened V by 0 bases and J by 8 bases, and 9 bases separated the two germline ends. CDR3 size: 13 residues. CDR3 sequence: CASSLAGGGTQYF. In DNA, the CDR3 is TGTGCCAGCAGCTTAGCGGGTGGAGGTACGCAGTATTTT.

V is TRBV19 and J is TRBJ2-7; 12 bases map to TRBD2. The CDR3 loop spans 15 amino acids. V shed 3 bases, J shed 2 bases, and the junction held 2 bases outside the gene matches. CDR1 is LNHDA and CDR2 is SQIVND in the germline V gene (reference sequence). CDR3 coding DNA: TGTGCCAGTAGTATCGGACTAGCGGGAACCTACGAGCAGTACTTC. This encodes CASSIGLAGTYEQYF.

This chain connects TRBV15 to TRBJ2-7, with D maybe TRBD2 (5 bases). Trimming pared 0 bases from V and 10 bases from J, leaving 16 bases between. Germline V gene lookup returns CDR1 LNHNV and CDR2 YYDKDF (reference sequence). This CDR3 comprises 14 residues. CDR3 in amino acids: CATSRDVERASQYF. Written as DNA, the CDR3 is TGTGCCACCAGCAGAGATGTGGAGAGGGCGTCTCAGTACTTC.

The chain is built from TRBV5-6 and TRBJ2-5, with D possibly TRBD1 on 6 matching bases. The CDR3 has 14 residues. CDR1 is SGHDT and CDR2 is YYEEEE in the germline V gene. Trimming took off 0 bases at V and 2 bases at J, with 8 bases between the two ends. The CDR3 DNA is TGTGCCAGCAGCTTGGGGGGGCTGCAAGAGACCCAGTACTTC. Translating it yields CASSLGGLQETQYF.

The gene calls are TRBV4-1 and TRBJ2-7, with D possibly being TRBD1 (6 bases). The CDR3 covers 17 residues. V lost 0 bases to trimming and J lost 5 bases, with 20 bases between them. Germline V CDR1 and CDR2: MGHRA, YSYEKL. CDR3 amino acids: CASSQETLGAGMDEQYF. CDR3 DNA sequence: TGCGCCAGCAGCCAAGAAACTTTGGGGGCAGGGATGGACGAGCAGTACTTC.

The chain couples TRBV5-1 to TRBJ2-1; possible D gene TRBD1, 6 bases. Germline V gene sequence: CDR1 SGHRS, CDR2 YFSETQ. CDR3 length equals 16 residues. The germline V and J ends were trimmed by 0 bases and 8 bases, with 18 bases remaining between them. This CDR3 reads CASSLAGTSEIHEQFF. In DNA form, the CDR3 reads TGCGCCAGCAGCTTGGCCGGGACATCCGAGATCCATGAGCAGTTCTTC.

V is TRBV5-5 and J is TRBJ1-6, with D possibly matching TRBD1 (6 bases). Germline V gives CDR1 SGHKS, CDR2 YYEKEE (reference sequence). V lost 5 bases, J lost 7 bases, and 16 bases lay in between. CDR3 length equals 15 residues. CDR3 in DNA: TGTGCCAGCAGTTTCACCGGGACACAAAATTCACCCCTCCACTTT. Translated: CASSFTGTQNSPLHF.

V usage is TRBV7-2 and J usage is TRBJ2-3, with TRBD2 matching over 8 bases. The J segment lost 1 base and the V segment lost 1 base, leaving 4 bases of the junction unmatched. This CDR3 spans 16 amino acids. CDR1 and CDR2 (germline): SGHTA, FQGNSA. CDR3 sequence: CASSLDGGGGTDTQYF. The CDR3 DNA follows: TGTGCCAGCAGCTTAGACGGGGGGGGCGGCACAGATACGCAGTATTTT.

The rearrangement joins TRBV18 to TRBJ1-1; perhaps TRBD1 as D (6 bases). In germline, CDR1 is KGHSH, CDR2 LQKENI. Trimming stripped 10 bases from V and 1 base from J, with 16 bases between. The CDR3 runs 14 residues. The CDR3 region is CATTSGTKNTEAFF. In DNA, the CDR3 is TGTGCCACGACCTCCGGGACAAAGAACACTGAAGCTTTCTTT. Full variable domain (rest looked up from reference TRBV18 and TRBJ1-1): NAGVMQNPRHLVRRRGQEARLRCSPMKGHSHVYWYRQLPEEGLKFMVYLQKENIIDESGMPKERFSAEFPKEGPSILRIQQVVRGDSAAYFCATTSGTKNTEAFFGQGTRLTVV.

This clone was seen ten or more times. The chain recombines TRBV7-6 with TRBJ1-2; 9 bases are shared with TRBD1. The CDR3 runs to 16 residues. The germline CDR1 and CDR2 sequences are SGHVS and FNYEAQ. V was pared by 6 bases and J by 1 base, with 9 bases of the junction left unmatched. The CDR3 region is CASSSGTGIINYGYTF. Written as DNA, the CDR3 is TGTGCCAGCAGTTCCGGGACAGGGATAATTAACTATGGCTACACCTTC. Drawing the rest from reference TRBV7-6 and TRBJ1-2, the complete variable domain is GAGVSQSPRYKVTKRGQDVALRCDPISGHVSLYWYRQALGQGPEFLTYFNYEAQQDKSGLPNDRFSAERPEGSISTLTIQRTEQRDSAMYRCASSSGTGIINYGYTFGSGTRLTVV.

In DNA, the CDR3 is TGTGCCAGCAGCCCCGGTGGAAACACCATATATTTT. It is translated as CASSPGGNTIYF. The chain recombines TRBV2 with TRBJ1-3; D ambiguous. The V gene lost 6 bases and the J gene lost 3 bases, with 6 bases spanning the gap. The CDR3 is made up of 12 amino acids. CDR1 SNHLY and CDR2 FYNNEI come from the germline V gene.

V usage is TRBV19 and J usage is TRBJ1-6; 7 positions agree with TRBD1. Germline-derived CDR1 and CDR2 are LNHDA and SQIVND (reference sequence). The CDR3 spans 14 residues. V lost 7 bases, J lost 7 bases, and 7 bases stayed unmatched. CDR3 residues: CASKDGTENSPLHF. The CDR3 nucleotides read TGTGCCAGTAAGGATGGGACAGAGAATTCACCCCTCCACTTT.